Listed here are 26 T cell receptor beta chains from one sample, sequenced in a study of T-cell reconstitution after alpha-beta-depleted transplantation in children. Unique molecular identifiers featured in how the TCRbeta library was prepared. One entry per CDR3 protein, called by TCRdb with MiXCR from the PCR reads. This table has hundreds of thousands of distinct CDR3 sequences, approximately 12% appearing once. The specimen was PBMCs, mostly from graft donor cells, collected 360 days after TCRalphabeta/CD19-depleted stem cell transplant. The source is a male patient between 10 and 17 years old who had a stem cell transplant for acute myeloid leukemia, so the T cells may come from the graft donor.

This clonotype was recorded many times. V usage is TRBV2 and J usage is TRBJ2-1; no clear D. Trimming left V 0 bases short and J 6 bases short, with 12 bases between. Germline lookup yields CDR1 SNHLY and CDR2 FYNNEI. The CDR3 runs to 15 residues. The CDR3 sequence: CASSEAFSWSNEQFF. The DNA of the CDR3 is TGTGCCAGCAGTGAAGCGTTTTCGTGGTCCAATGAGCAGTTCTTC.

This clonotype was detected only a few times. The rearrangement joins TRBV29-1 to TRBJ2-7; 10 positions agree with TRBD2. The CDR3 length is 12 residues. Looked up from germline, CDR1 is SQVTM and CDR2 is ANQGSEA. J lost 3 bases, V lost 6 bases, and 2 bases had no gene match. As DNA, the CDR3 is TGCAGCGTACTAGCGGGACTCTACGAGCAGTACTTC. Translation: CSVLAGLYEQYF.

The chain joins TRBV4-2 to TRBJ2-7; D remains ambiguous. The V gene lost 2 bases and the J gene lost 0 bases, with 11 bases spanning the gap. CDR1 and CDR2 (germline): LGHNA, YNFKEQ. There are 15 residues in the CDR3. The CDR3 is CASSQYEVHSYEQYF. In DNA, the CDR3 is TGTGCCAGCAGCCAATATGAGGTTCACTCCTACGAGCAGTACTTC.

This clonotype was seen many times. The V gene is TRBV20-1, the J gene TRBJ2-7; 15 positions agree with TRBD2. This CDR3 is built from 17 residues. Losses at the gene ends were 2 bases for V and 2 bases for J; bases not matched to a gene: 7. Germline V gene sequence: CDR1 DFQATT, CDR2 SNEGSKA (reference sequence). The DNA of the CDR3 is TGCAGTGCTAGAATGGGACTAGCGGGAGGAAAAACCTACGAGCAGTACTTC. Its translation is CSARMGLAGGKTYEQYF.

The gene calls are TRBV9 and TRBJ1-1; 10 bases align to TRBD1. Trimming removed 3 bases from V and 4 bases from J; junction bases left unmatched: 3. Germline V gene sequence: CDR1 SGDLS, CDR2 YYNGEE. This CDR3 has 14 residues. CDR3 amino acids: CASSGRTGGTEAFF. The CDR3 DNA is TGTGCCAGCAGCGGGCGGACAGGGGGCACTGAAGCTTTCTTT.

A word on this clonotype: Possible read error: a much larger clone is one base away. The rearrangement joins TRBV20-1 to TRBJ2-7, with D uncertain. With 6 bases removed from V and 1 base from J, the gap between germline ends came to 13 bases. Germline CDR1 is DFQATT and CDR2 is SNEGSKA (reference sequence). CDR3 length: 13 amino acids. The CDR3 reads CSALPMGSYEQYF. The DNA for the CDR3 is TGCAGTGCGTTACCCATGGGGTCCTACGAGCAGTACTTC.

This chain connects TRBV6-6 to TRBJ2-7, with TRBD2 identical over 9 bases. The junction had 5 bases not matched to a gene; V was cut back by 6 bases and J by 5 bases. This CDR3 is 13 amino acids long. Germline V gene sequence: CDR1 MNHNY, CDR2 SVGAGI (reference sequence). DNA of the CDR3: TGTGCCAGCAGGGGGACTAGCAGGAACGAGCAGTACTTC. Protein product: CASRGTSRNEQYF.

This clonotype came up a few times. The gene calls are TRBV24-1 and TRBJ1-2; D not resolved. Germline CDR1 and CDR2: KGHDR and SFDVKD. V was clipped by 4 bases and J by 8 bases, with 13 bases between them. The CDR3 sequence is 13 residues long. CDR3 loop: CATSEGSMGGYTF. In DNA form, the CDR3 reads TGTGCCACCAGTGAGGGCAGCATGGGCGGCTACACCTTC.

The rearrangement links TRBV29-1 to TRBJ2-5; a possible D gene is TRBD1 (7 bases). The germline gives CDR1 SQVTM, CDR2 ANQGSEA. The CDR3 is made up of 13 amino acids. V was shortened by 7 bases and J by 6 bases, with 18 bases between the two germline ends. CDR3: CSAPAQGGKTQYF. As DNA, the CDR3 is TGCAGCGCCCCGGCGCAGGGGGGAAAGACCCAGTACTTC.

This clonotype appeared a few times. This chain's CDR3 is CSARPGFDYEQYF. CDR3 in DNA: TGCAGTGCTAGACCGGGATTCGACTACGAGCAGTACTTC. The rearrangement links TRBV20-1 to TRBJ2-7; TRBD2 might be the D (5 bases). Germline V lookup: CDR1 DFQATT, CDR2 SNEGSKA (reference sequence). There are 13 residues in the CDR3. V lost 2 bases and J lost 3, with 11 bases in between.

This clonotype was observed many times. The chain has TRBV28 and TRBJ1-6; 7 bases match TRBD1. The CDR3 is made up of 16 amino acids. The germline CDR1 and CDR2 sequences are MDHEN and SYDVKM. Trimming removed 10 bases from V and 3 bases from J; junction bases left unmatched: 12. The CDR3 sequence is CATVGGQLIYNSPLHF. CDR3 nucleotide sequence: TGTGCCACCGTGGGGGGACAGCTCATCTATAATTCACCCCTCCACTTT.

The sample holds a few counts of this clonotype. V is TRBV29-1 and J is TRBJ1-4; 7 bases map to TRBD1. Germline CDR1 reads SQVTM; CDR2 reads ANQGSEA. The CDR3 extends over 14 amino acids. V lost 6 bases to trimming and J lost 2 bases; unmatched junction nucleotides: 6. As DNA, the CDR3 is TGCAGCGTGATCGGACAGGAGACTAATGAAAAACTGTTTTTT. This encodes CSVIGQETNEKLFF.

This clonotype was picked up a small number of times. The chain recombines TRBV28 with TRBJ1-2; 8 bases match TRBD1. The CDR3 contains 14 residues. V lost 8 bases and J lost 5; bases outside the gene matches: 10. CDR1 is MDHEN and CDR2 is SYDVKM in the germline V gene. Here the CDR3 reads CASFLSDRGYGYTF. The CDR3 DNA is TGTGCCAGCTTCCTAAGTGACAGGGGTTATGGCTACACCTTC.

This clonotype was detected only a few times. The chain has TRBV21-1 and TRBJ2-1; TRBD2 reflects the table's D call only, with no check against the DNA. TRBV21-1 is listed as a pseudogene. The CDR3 spans 16 residues. CDR3 nucleotides: TGTGCCAGCAGCAAAAACCGTTGGGGAGGGGCCAATGAGCAGTTCTTC. Residues: CASSKNRWGGANEQFF.

V gene TRBV28 combines with J gene TRBJ2-4, with TRBD2 matching 12 bases. Per germline, CDR1 MDHEN and CDR2 SYDVKM. The junction had 10 bases not matched to a gene; V was cut back by 6 bases and J by 1 base. The CDR3 covers 18 residues. The DNA of the CDR3 is TGTGCCAGCAGCTCGGGACTAGCGGGCCCTTGGGCCAAAAACATTCAGTACTTC. As protein: CASSSGLAGPWAKNIQYF.

The gene calls are TRBV11-2 and TRBJ2-3; D possibly corresponds to TRBD2 (5 bases). Germline assignment: CDR1 SGHAT and CDR2 FQNNGV. This CDR3 contains 17 residues. V was pared by 0 bases and J by 3 bases, with 16 bases between. In nucleotides, the CDR3 is TGTGCCAGCAGCTTAGAACCGGGATATTGGGAGACAGATACGCAGTATTTT. Its translation is CASSLEPGYWETDTQYF.

This clonotype has more than one count but fewer than ten. The chain combines TRBV20-1 with TRBJ2-7; 9 bases fit TRBD1. The CDR3 totals 15 residues. The V gene's germline CDR1 is DFQATT and CDR2 SNEGSKA (reference sequence). V gave up 5 bases and J gave up 3 bases; unmatched junction bases: 11. The CDR3 sequence is CSAFYPDRGSYEQYF. As DNA, the CDR3 is TGCAGTGCTTTTTACCCGGACAGGGGCAGCTACGAGCAGTACTTC.

The chain uses TRBV14 and TRBJ2-2, with D possibly being TRBD1 (5 bases). This CDR3 comprises 15 residues. CDR1 is SGHDN and CDR2 is FVKESK in the germline V gene. V lost 0 bases and J lost 6, with 11 bases in between. In DNA form, the CDR3 reads TGTGCCAGCAGCCAAGATCTGCAGGGCGCCGGGGAGCTGTTTTTT. Translation: CASSQDLQGAGELFF.

CDR3: CASSDPVLAKNIQYF. In nucleotides, the CDR3 is TGTGCCAGCAGTGACCCAGTTCTAGCCAAAAACATTCAGTACTTC. The J gene is TRBJ2-4, the V gene TRBV2; no clear D. V was trimmed by 3 bases and J by 0 bases, leaving 9 bases between them. The CDR3 contains 15 residues. Germline loops: CDR1 SNHLY, CDR2 FYNNEI. Looking up the rest from reference TRBV2 and TRBJ2-4 gives the full variable domain: EPEVTQTPSHQVTQMGQEVILRCVPISNHLYFYWYRQILGQKVEFLVSFYNNEISEKSEIFDDQFSVERPDGSNFTLKIRSTKLEDSAMYFCASSDPVLAKNIQYFGAGTRLSVL.

This clonotype was observed a few times. V and J are TRBV20-1 and TRBJ2-3; TRBD2 matches 7 bases. The CDR3 runs to 14 residues. In germline, CDR1 is DFQATT, CDR2 SNEGSKA (reference sequence). V was clipped by 6 bases and J by 3 bases; unmatched bases: 9. This CDR3 reads CSATTAGFTDTQYF. The CDR3 DNA reads TGCAGTGCCACCACAGCGGGATTTACAGATACGCAGTATTTT.

A few counts support this clonotype. Compared with germline, one end of the junction differs, possibly owing to a read error. This sequence joins TRBV7-7 and TRBJ2-3; D is possibly TRBD1 (7 bases). CDR1 and CDR2 (germline): SSHAT, FNYEAQ (reference sequence). CDR3 size: 15 residues. The CDR3 sequence: CASSPQGGPTDTQYF. The CDR3 DNA sequence: TGTGCTAGCAGCCCCCAGGGGGGACCCACAGATACGCAGTATTTT.

The J gene is TRBJ1-5, the V gene TRBV24-1, with 7 bases aligning to TRBD1. V gave up 5 bases and J gave up 2 bases; unmatched junction bases: 2. The CDR3 runs 14 residues. The germline V gene encodes CDR1 KGHDR and CDR2 SFDVKD. CDR3 residues: CATSARGGNQPQHF. Written as DNA, the CDR3 is TGTGCCACCAGTGCCAGGGGGGGCAATCAGCCCCAGCATTTT.

This chain joins TRBV25-1 and TRBJ1-1, with TRBD1 matching over 7 bases. Losses at the gene ends were 3 bases for V and 0 bases for J; bases not matched to a gene: 4. This CDR3 contains 15 residues. Germline CDR1 MGHDK, CDR2 SYGVNS. This chain's CDR3 is CASSEEGALNTEAFF. The CDR3 region has the DNA TGTGCCAGCAGTGAGGAGGGGGCGTTGAACACTGAAGCTTTCTTT.

In regard to this clonotype: Mismatch with germline at one junction end may stem from a read error. This sequence joins TRBV20-1 and TRBJ2-7; 7 positions agree with TRBD1. This CDR3 comprises 14 residues. Germline CDR1 is DFQATT and CDR2 is SNEGSKA (reference sequence). In DNA form, the CDR3 reads TGCAGTGCGAGAGGCCCGGGACAGAACTACGAGCAGTACTTC. This codes for CSARGPGQNYEQYF.

In its sample, this clonotype was seen many times. This rearrangement joins TRBV4-3 to TRBJ2-3; TRBD2 aligns across 9 bases. The V segment lost 5 bases and the J segment 11 bases; nucleotides outside the gene matches: 14. The CDR3 has 15 amino acids. CDR1 is LGHNA, CDR2 YSLEER, per germline. This CDR3 is CASSTAGGPALGQYF. CDR3 nucleotide sequence: TGCGCCAGCAGCACCGCGGGAGGGCCTGCCTTGGGGCAGTATTTT.

The genes are TRBV28 and TRBJ2-7; 16 bases fit TRBD2. CDR3 length: 20 residues. Per the germline V gene, CDR1 is MDHEN and CDR2 is SYDVKM. V lost 5 bases to trimming and J lost 2 bases; unmatched junction nucleotides: 15. The CDR3 sequence: CASSPGTGGLAGGRTYEQYF. The CDR3 region has the DNA TGTGCCAGCAGTCCGGGGACAGGGGGACTAGCGGGAGGGCGTACCTACGAGCAGTACTTC.